Below, 8 T cell receptor beta chains from the same sample are listed, as sequenced in a study of T cell repertoires in cytomegalovirus infection. These TCRs' antigens remain unknown. MiXCR was run by TCRdb on the reads, yielding one entry per CDR3 protein. The sample has around 540,000 distinct CDR3 sequences; roughly 34% are singletons. Material: cultured PBMCs, obtained from culture after CMV antigen stimulation. Source of these receptors: a human donor in good health (CMV status not recorded). Some clones in this sample may be carry-over from other donors' samples.

This clonotype was counted a few times. The V and J genes are TRBV19 and TRBJ1-4; perhaps TRBD1 as D (6 bases). Trimming shortened V by 3 bases and J by 6 bases, and 11 bases separated the two germline ends. The germline V gene has CDR1 LNHDA and CDR2 SQIVND (reference sequence). The CDR3 length is 14 residues. The CDR3 bases are TGTGCCAGTAGTATCTCTGGGGGGCATGAAAAACTGTTTTTT. This encodes CASSISGGHEKLFF.

The J gene is TRBJ2-2, the V gene TRBV6-6, with TRBD1 as a possible D gene (6 bases). V was shortened by 4 bases and J by 3 bases, with 12 bases between the two germline ends. CDR3 size: 15 residues. Germline lookup yields CDR1 MNHNY and CDR2 SVGAGI (reference sequence). Written as DNA, the CDR3 is TGTGCCAGCAGTTGGCCTTCAGGGGACACCGGGGAGCTGTTTTTT. This gives the protein CASSWPSGDTGELFF.

A few counts support this clonotype. The chain couples TRBV6-1 to TRBJ2-7, with D possibly being TRBD1 (6 bases). The length of the CDR3 is 18 residues. CDR1 and CDR2 from the germline V gene are MNHNS and SASEGT. Trimming removed 1 base at V and 0 bases at J, with 19 bases between. The CDR3 sequence is CASSEGIDRLITSYEQYV. The CDR3 nucleotides are TGTGCCAGCAGTGAAGGTATAGACAGGCTCATTACCTCCTACGAGCAGTACGTC.

The chain employs TRBV4-1 and TRBJ2-7, with a possible D match to TRBD1 (5 bases). Germline V gene lookup returns CDR1 MGHRA and CDR2 YSYEKL. The CDR3 totals 15 residues. V was trimmed by 1 base and J by 2 bases, leaving 12 bases between them. DNA for the CDR3: TGCGCCAGCAGCCAAGTCGACCAGGGAACCTACGAGCAGTACGTC. Amino acid sequence: CASSQVDQGTYEQYV.

This clonotype showed up just a few times. In DNA, the CDR3 is TGTGCCAGCAGCTTGGATTGGGGGAGGGCCGTCGGGGAGCTGTTTTTT. Protein product: CASSLDWGRAVGELFF. The rearrangement uses TRBV5-4 and TRBJ2-2, with 7 bases lining up with TRBD2. CDR3 size: 16 residues. Germline CDR1 and CDR2: SGHNT and YYREEE (reference sequence). Trimming cost V 0 bases and J 7 bases; bases outside gene matches: 9.

V and J are TRBV7-3 and TRBJ2-1; TRBD2 aligns across 8 bases. V lost 6 bases and J lost 8; bases outside the gene matches: 15. The germline V gene has CDR1 SGHTA and CDR2 FQGTGA. The CDR3 length is 16 residues. Here the CDR3 reads CASSPRGGGLGYEQFF. DNA for the CDR3: TGTGCCAGCAGTCCTAGGGGTGGGGGACTAGGCTATGAGCAGTTCTTC.

This clonotype was picked up many times. The J gene is TRBJ2-3, the V gene TRBV7-2, with 10 bases lining up with TRBD1. CDR3 size: 17 residues. Germline V gene sequence: CDR1 SGHTA, CDR2 FQGNSA. The V and J ends lost 6 bases and 2 bases, in that order; junction bases with no gene match: 11. The CDR3 DNA reads as TGTGCCAGCAGTCGTCGGACAGGGGGAACTTCCACAGATACGCAGTATTTT. Translated: CASSRRTGGTSTDTQYF.

This sequence joins TRBV29-1 and TRBJ2-2; a possible D gene is TRBD1 (6 bases). Germline V gene data show CDR1 as SQVTM and CDR2 as ANQGSEA. The CDR3 runs 12 residues. V gave up 8 bases and J gave up 4 bases, with 11 bases separating them. CDR3 loop: CSFQGGTGELFF. CDR3 coding DNA: TGCAGCTTCCAAGGGGGCACCGGGGAGCTGTTTTTT.